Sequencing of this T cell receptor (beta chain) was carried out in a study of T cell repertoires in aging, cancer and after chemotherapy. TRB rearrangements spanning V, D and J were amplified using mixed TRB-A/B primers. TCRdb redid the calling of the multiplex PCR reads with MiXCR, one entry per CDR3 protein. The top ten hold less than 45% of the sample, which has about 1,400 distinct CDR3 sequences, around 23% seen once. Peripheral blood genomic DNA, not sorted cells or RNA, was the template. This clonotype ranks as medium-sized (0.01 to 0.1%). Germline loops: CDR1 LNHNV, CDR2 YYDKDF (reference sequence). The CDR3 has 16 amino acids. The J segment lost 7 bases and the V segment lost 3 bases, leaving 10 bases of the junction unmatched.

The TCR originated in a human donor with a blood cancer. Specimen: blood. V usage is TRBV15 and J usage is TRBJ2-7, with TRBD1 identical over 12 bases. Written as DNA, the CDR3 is TGTGCCACCAGCAGCACACTGGGGACAGGGGGCCTTGAGCAGTACTTC. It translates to CATSSTLGTGGLEQYF. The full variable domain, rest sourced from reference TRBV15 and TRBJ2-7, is DAMVIQNPRYQVTQFGKPVTLSCSQTLNHNVMYWYQQKSSQAPKLLFHYYDKDFNNEADTPDNFQSRRPNTSFCFLDIRSPGLGDTAMYLCATSSTLGTGGLEQYFGPGTRLTVT.